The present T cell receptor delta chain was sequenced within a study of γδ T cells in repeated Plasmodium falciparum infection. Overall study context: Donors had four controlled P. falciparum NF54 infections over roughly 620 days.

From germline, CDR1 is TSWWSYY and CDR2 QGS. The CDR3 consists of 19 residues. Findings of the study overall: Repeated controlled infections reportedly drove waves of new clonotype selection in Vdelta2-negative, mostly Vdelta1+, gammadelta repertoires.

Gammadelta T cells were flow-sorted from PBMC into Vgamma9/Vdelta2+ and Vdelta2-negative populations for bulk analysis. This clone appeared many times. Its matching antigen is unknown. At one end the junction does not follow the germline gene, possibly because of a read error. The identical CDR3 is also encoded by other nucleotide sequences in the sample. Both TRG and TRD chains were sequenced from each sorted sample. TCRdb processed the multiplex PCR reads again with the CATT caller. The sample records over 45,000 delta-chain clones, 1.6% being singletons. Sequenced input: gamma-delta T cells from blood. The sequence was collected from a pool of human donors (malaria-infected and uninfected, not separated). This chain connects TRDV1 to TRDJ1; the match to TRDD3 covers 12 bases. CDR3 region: CALGELSPFTGGYTDKLIF. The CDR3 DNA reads TGTGCTCTTGGGGAACTATCCCCTTTTACTGGGGGATACACAGATAAACTCATCTTT.